This T cell receptor (beta chain) was recorded in a study of T cell repertoires in cytomegalovirus infection. Study-wide background: From public TCR beta signatures came an indication of both CMV infection and matching HLA type. Study-wide points: Clonotype analysis showed dominance of the ex vivo response by HLA-C-restricted CMV-specific TCR beta clonotypes.

Between the trimmed V and J ends, which lost 8 bases and 4 bases, there was a span of 17 bases. Germline V gene data show CDR1 as SGHTA and CDR2 as FQGNSA. CDR3 length: 14 residues. TCRdb ran MiXCR on the reads and lists one entry per CDR3 protein. The sample holds 300,000 or so distinct CDR3 sequences, roughly a quarter seen once. A note on this clonotype: The antigen remains unidentified.

The TCR comes from a human donor in good health (CMV status not recorded). Some clones in this sample may be carry-over from other donors' samples. V is TRBV7-2 and J is TRBJ1-1; D is ambiguous. Sample: PBMCs. CDR3 nucleotides: TGTGCCAGCTCATGGCGGGTAGGATTCACTGAAGCTTTCTTT. Its protein is CASSWRVGFTEAFF.